These 28 T cell receptor beta chains came from one sample sequenced in a study of blood T cell repertoires in COVID-19 (dated by TCRdb to the early 2020s). The method behind the library was the immunoSEQ multiplex PCR assay. TCRdb mirrors the immuneACCESS table, restricted to in-frame sequences. Some clones are absent from its copies; in checked studies, under half trace to an unresolved V gene, and the reason for the others is unknown. This sample gives more than 200,000 clones in total; more than 75% of them show up just once. The biggest ten clones account for more than 7% of the sample. Sequences were obtained from PBMCs or T cells enriched from blood (not recorded which). These receptor sequences come from a man aged 25-40 years in a cohort exposed to, infected with or recovered from COVID-19 (not recorded which).

The chain is built from TRBV6-5 and TRBJ1-1; D is perhaps TRBD1 (6 bases). V lost 8 bases and J lost 3, with 19 bases in between. CDR3 length equals 15 residues. Germline V gene lookup returns CDR1 MNHEY and CDR2 SVGAGI. In nucleotides, the CDR3 is TGTGCCAGCGTCAACAGCAGGGGCGTTTACACTGAAGCTTTCTTT. Protein sequence: CASVNSRGVYTEAFF.

The chain combines TRBV7-3 with TRBJ2-1; 10 nucleotides agree with TRBD1. V trimming: 5 bases; J trimming: 4 bases; junction bases outside the gene matches: 2. This CDR3 spans 14 amino acids. Germline CDR1 SGHTA, CDR2 FQGTGA. The CDR3 spells CASSPGQGYNEQFF. For the CDR3, the DNA is TGTGCCAGCAGCCCGGGACAGGGGTACAATGAGCAGTTCTTC.

Concerning this clone: The junction and the germline gene differ at one end; a read error may be behind it. This chain joins TRBV6-5 and TRBJ2-2; 8 bases agree with TRBD1. Germline V gives CDR1 MNHEY, CDR2 SVGAGI. The CDR3 runs 15 residues. The CDR3 DNA is TGTGCCAGCACCCGGGGACAGGCGAACACTGGGGAGCTGTTTTTT. Translated: CASTRGQANTGELFF.

The chain combines TRBV7-3 with TRBJ2-7; 9 bases align to TRBD1. The V gene end was trimmed by 4 bases and the J gene end by 5 bases; junction bases not matched to a gene: 6. The CDR3 runs 14 residues. Germline lookup yields CDR1 SGHTA and CDR2 FQGTGA. The CDR3 is CASSSGQGQNEQYF. DNA of the CDR3: TGTGCCAGCAGCTCCGGACAGGGGCAGAACGAGCAGTACTTC.

V is TRBV5-3 and J is TRBJ2-2; D is unclear. TRBV5-3 is flagged as an ORF with uncertain function. CDR3 length: 15 amino acids. V lost 0 bases and J lost 1, with 7 bases in between. The CDR3 is CARSLGLVNTGELFF. The CDR3 coding sequence is TGTGCCAGAAGCTTGGGACTGGTGAACACCGGGGAGCTGTTTTTT.

The chain uses TRBV29-1 and TRBJ1-1; tentatively, D is TRBD1 (6 bases). Between the trimmed V and J ends, which lost 6 bases and 5 bases, there was a span of 16 bases. The V gene's germline CDR1 is SQVTM and CDR2 ANQGSEA. The CDR3 runs 13 residues. CDR3 sequence (DNA): TGCAGCGTGCCCACAGGGTATGGGACTGAAGCTTTCTTT. Its translation: CSVPTGYGTEAFF. Full variable domain (rest looked up from reference TRBV29-1 and TRBJ1-1): SAVISQKPSRDICQRGTSLTIQCQVDSQVTMMFWYRQQPGQSLTLIATANQGSEATYESGFVIDKFPISRPNLTFSTLTVSNMSPEDSSIYLCSVPTGYGTEAFFGQGTRLTVV.

In DNA, the CDR3 is TGTGCCAGCAGCTCTCCGGGACAGGGCAAAAACATTCAGTACTTC. Amino acids: CASSSPGQGKNIQYF. The chain couples TRBV7-8 to TRBJ2-4; 9 bases are a match to TRBD1. Unmatched junction bases numbered 4, after V lost 4 bases and J lost 3 bases. This CDR3 is 15 amino acids long. CDR1 is SGHVS and CDR2 is FQNEAQ in the germline V gene.

The chain has TRBV27 and TRBJ1-5; D is ambiguous. CDR1 and CDR2 (germline): MNHEY, SMNVEV (reference sequence). This CDR3 comprises 13 residues. V was clipped by 8 bases and J by 0 bases, with 8 bases between them. The CDR3 DNA reads as TGTGCCAGCGCCTTTAGTAGCAATCAGCCCCAGCATTTT. Protein product: CASAFSSNQPQHF.

With regard to this clone: The junction does not match germline at one end; this may be a read error. This chain links TRBV5-1 with TRBJ2-7, with 10 bases fitting TRBD1. The CDR3 has 14 residues. Germline assignment: CDR1 SGHRS and CDR2 YFSETQ. The CDR3 spells CASSLNVNTGTGVF. DNA for the CDR3: TGCGCCAGCAGCTTAAATGTAAACACCGGGACAGGGGTCTTC.

The genes are TRBV7-6 and TRBJ1-2, with D possibly TRBD1 on 5 matching bases. Trimming shortened V by 3 bases and J by 6 bases, and 23 bases separated the two germline ends. Germline-derived CDR1 and CDR2 are SGHVS and FNYEAQ. The CDR3 consists of 17 residues. CDR3 nucleotide sequence: TGTGCCAGCAGCTTCATAAGGGGAAGGCAGGGTACCCATGGCTACACCTTC. This sequence encodes CASSFIRGRQGTHGYTF. Full variable domain (missing parts from reference TRBV7-6 and TRBJ1-2): GAGVSQSPRYKVTKRGQDVALRCDPISGHVSLYWYRQALGQGPEFLTYFNYEAQQDKSGLPNDRFSAERPEGSISTLTIQRTEQRDSAMYRCASSFIRGRQGTHGYTFGSGTRLTVV.

This clone was observed a handful of times. The chain uses TRBV10-1 and TRBJ2-7, with D possibly TRBD2 on 6 matching bases. Trimming took 4 bases from V and 3 from J, leaving 7 bases between them. The CDR3 spans 12 residues. CDR1 WNHNN and CDR2 SYGVQD come from the germline V gene (reference sequence). The CDR3 coding sequence is TGCGCCAGCAGTGGGACTAACTACGAGCAGTACTTC. Translated, it gives CASSGTNYEQYF.

This sequence joins TRBV7-6 and TRBJ2-1, with D perhaps TRBD2 (5 bases). This CDR3 has 15 residues. Germline V gene lookup returns CDR1 SGHVS and CDR2 FNYEAQ. V was cut by 5 bases and J by 5 bases, with 16 bases left in between. The CDR3 region has the DNA TGTGCCAGCAGCCAAGCGGTCCGGACTGACAATGAGCAGTTCTTC. This codes for CASSQAVRTDNEQFF.

The V and J genes are TRBV5-4 and TRBJ1-2; TRBD1 agrees at 8 bases. Germline-derived CDR1 and CDR2 are SGHNT and YYREEE (reference sequence). The CDR3 extends over 17 amino acids. V shed 0 bases and J 0 bases; nucleotides not matched to a gene: 7. The CDR3 sequence: CASSLDLQGGANYGYTF. CDR3 coding DNA: TGTGCCAGCAGCTTGGATTTACAGGGGGGAGCTAACTATGGCTACACCTTC.

The chain links TRBV9 to TRBJ2-1; TRBD2 matches 10 bases. Germline CDR1 SGDLS, CDR2 YYNGEE. The junction had 17 bases not matched to a gene; V was cut back by 1 base and J by 10 bases. CDR3 size: 18 residues. The CDR3 is CASSVFNGAGGLSEEQFF. The CDR3 DNA is TGTGCCAGCAGCGTATTCAACGGAGCGGGAGGGCTGTCTGAAGAGCAGTTCTTC.

The chain has TRBV10-2 and TRBJ1-5, with 7 bases lining up with TRBD1. The CDR3 is made up of 15 amino acids. With V trimmed by 0 bases and J by 1 base, 0 bases remained unmatched. CDR1 is WSHSY and CDR2 is SAAADI in the germline V gene. In DNA form, the CDR3 reads TGCGCCAGCAGTGAGTCAGGGGGCAGCAATCAGCCCCAGCATTTT. Its translation: CASSESGGSNQPQHF.

The chain combines TRBV7-8 with TRBJ1-1; 8 bases line up with TRBD1. The CDR3 has 15 residues. V lost 0 bases, J lost 4 bases, and 4 bases stayed unmatched. CDR1 is SGHVS, CDR2 FQNEAQ, per germline. The CDR3 is CASSLAQTGGTEAFF. In nucleotides, the CDR3 is TGTGCCAGCAGCTTAGCGCAAACAGGGGGCACTGAAGCTTTCTTT.

The chain joins TRBV2 to TRBJ2-5; D not resolved. V was clipped by 5 bases and J by 1 base, with 11 bases between them. Germline lookup yields CDR1 SNHLY and CDR2 FYNNEI. This CDR3 has 14 residues. The CDR3 is CASSYTRAQETQYF. CDR3 nucleotides: TGTGCCAGCAGTTATACTCGTGCCCAAGAGACCCAGTACTTC.

This clone appeared a single time. The J gene is TRBJ2-7, the V gene TRBV20-1; D is uncertain. Germline values: CDR1 DFQATT, CDR2 SNEGSKA (reference sequence). The CDR3 loop spans 14 amino acids. V dropped 3 bases and J dropped 2 bases, with 14 bases sitting between them. The CDR3: CSASTQEKTYEQYF. Here the CDR3 DNA reads TGCAGTGCTAGTACTCAAGAGAAAACCTACGAGCAGTACTTC.

The V call is TRBV9, the J call TRBJ2-3; unclear D gene. With 4 bases removed from V and 1 base from J, the gap between germline ends came to 4 bases. CDR3 length: 12 residues. The germline V gene has CDR1 SGDLS and CDR2 YYNGEE. The CDR3 loop is CASSPGTDTQYF. As DNA, the CDR3 is TGTGCCAGCAGCCCGGGCACAGATACGCAGTATTTT.

The chain has TRBV6-5 and TRBJ1-2, with TRBD1 matching over 9 bases. Germline V gene data show CDR1 as MNHEY and CDR2 as SVGAGI. Germline trimming cut 0 bases from V and 8 bases from J; bases unmatched to any gene: 7. The CDR3 contains 15 residues. Here the CDR3 DNA reads TGTGCCAGCAGTTACTCAGGACAGGGGACCCTGGGCTACACCTTC. It codes for CASSYSGQGTLGYTF.

The chain couples TRBV28 to TRBJ1-5; D remains ambiguous. The germline V gene has CDR1 MDHEN and CDR2 SYDVKM. The ends were cut back, 2 bases at V and 6 bases at J, with 23 bases in the middle. The CDR3 is made up of 18 amino acids. In DNA, the CDR3 is TGTGCCAGCAGTTTAAGGTGGGAGTTTGAGCTGGAGTCTCAGCCCCAGCATTTT. This codes for CASSLRWEFELESQPQHF.

This clone was counted a few times. The chain recombines TRBV28 with TRBJ1-2, with unresolved D. The CDR3 extends over 12 amino acids. Germline CDR1 MDHEN, CDR2 SYDVKM. The ends were cut back, 7 bases at V and 5 bases at J, with 11 bases in the middle. For the CDR3, the DNA is TGTGCCAGCACTCGGGGAAAGTATGGCTACACCTTC. Protein: CASTRGKYGYTF.

V and J are TRBV7-9 and TRBJ2-3; a weak D match, TRBD1 (5 bases). V shed 5 bases and J shed 1 base, with 7 bases lying between them. From germline, CDR1 is SEHNR and CDR2 FQNEAQ (reference sequence). The CDR3 sequence is 13 residues long. CDR3: CASSQQGTDTQYF. The CDR3 region has the DNA TGTGCCAGCAGCCAACAGGGCACAGATACGCAGTATTTT.

V and J are TRBV7-2 and TRBJ2-7; TRBD2 is a possible D gene (6 bases). Trimming took off 3 bases at V and 4 bases at J, with 10 bases between the two ends. The CDR3 sequence is 13 residues long. Germline V gene sequence: CDR1 SGHTA, CDR2 FQGNSA. The CDR3, as DNA: TGTGCCAGCAGCTTTCGGGACTTATACGAGCAGTACTTC. Translated: CASSFRDLYEQYF.

The genes are TRBV28 and TRBJ1-1; D is uncertain. Germline V gene sequence: CDR1 MDHEN, CDR2 SYDVKM. There are 14 residues in the CDR3. Trimming left V 7 bases short and J 8 bases short, with 20 bases between. CDR3 loop: CASKSGSRVSEAFF. CDR3 bases: TGTGCCAGCAAATCCGGGAGCCGAGTATCGGAAGCTTTCTTT.

V usage is TRBV27 and J usage is TRBJ1-2, with D maybe TRBD1 (6 bases). The V gene's germline CDR1 is MNHEY and CDR2 SMNVEV (reference sequence). There are 15 residues in the CDR3. V lost 0 bases and J 1 base, leaving 9 bases between the germline ends. The CDR3 nucleotides read TGTGCCAGCAGTTTATCCCCAGGGGTTAACTATGGCTACACCTTC. It is translated as CASSLSPGVNYGYTF.

The chain joins TRBV5-1 to TRBJ2-1; 12 positions agree with TRBD2. With 5 bases clipped from V and 8 bases from J, the junction kept 8 bases outside the gene matches. Germline V gene data show CDR1 as SGHRS and CDR2 as YFSETQ. There are 15 residues in the CDR3. The CDR3 sequence: CASSGLAGGIDEQFF. The CDR3 nucleotides read TGCGCCAGCAGTGGGCTAGCGGGAGGGATCGATGAGCAGTTCTTC.

This clone was detected once. The V and J genes are TRBV13 and TRBJ2-7; TRBD1 aligns across 7 bases. J lost 0 bases, V lost 4 bases, and 6 bases had no gene match. In germline, CDR1 is PRHDT, CDR2 FYEKMQ (reference sequence). The CDR3 is made up of 15 amino acids. CDR3 coding DNA: TGTGCCAGCAGCTCGGACAGGTTAAGCTCCTACGAGCAGTACTTC. It encodes CASSSDRLSSYEQYF.